Listed below are T cell receptor beta chains from one sample, sequenced in a study of response to subunit inactivated influenza vaccine. In TCRdb, the RT-PCR reads were re-called with MiXCR into one record per CDR3 protein. This sample has approximately 480,000 distinct CDR3 sequences, with 11% found just once. The source was PBMCs from blood, collected roughly 48 days after vaccination. All receptors derive from a man aged 45-65 years who received an inactivated influenza vaccine. CDR3s include the opening cysteine and the closing phenylalanine or tryptophan. A D gene is named only where the DNA matches it firmly.

>TRBJ2-2|-|TRBV12-3/TRBV12-4
CASSFRGAGTGELFF
>TRBJ2-1|TRBD2|TRBV5-1
CASSLLGLAPYNEQFF
>TRBJ1-5|-|TRBV28
CASSLNEGIQPQHF
>TRBJ2-7|-|TRBV28
CASSTAEYEQYF
>TRBJ2-7|-|TRBV20-1
CSARDRLSSYEQYF
>TRBJ2-3|TRBD2|TRBV20-1
CSARVPGGSDTQYF
>TRBJ2-1|-|TRBV24-1
CATRTSGKGVDNEQFF
>TRBJ1-1|-|TRBV29-1
CSVTGWNTEAFF
>TRBJ2-5|-|TRBV29-1
CSVEERYF
>TRBJ2-4|-|TRBV19
CASSPDILWVNIQYF
>TRBJ2-7|TRBD2|TRBV9
CASSGGLAGAYEQYF
>TRBJ2-1|-|TRBV20-1
CSAAPENEQFF
>TRBJ2-7|TRBD2|TRBV5-1
CASKLAGPYEQYF
>TRBJ2-1|TRBD2|TRBV28
CASREQGLAVYNEQFF
>TRBJ2-2|TRBD2|TRBV9
CASSVESMWGDPQLAGVTGELFF
>TRBJ1-1|-|TRBV5-1
CASSLDSYLLPTEAFF
>TRBJ2-1|TRBD2|TRBV6-5
CASSYRGLAGGNPEDEQFF
>TRBJ2-1|-|TRBV5-6
CASSPRASKQFF
>TRBJ2-5|-|TRBV20-1
CSARAPRGWETQYF
>TRBJ2-5|TRBD1|TRBV28
CASSPGTGDRETQYF
>TRBJ2-3|TRBD2|TRBV4-1
CASSQESGGAVGTDTQYF
>TRBJ2-7|-|TRBV12-3/TRBV12-4
CASRTTGRYEQYF
>TRBJ2-1|TRBD2|TRBV20-1
CSAISGGSDEQFF
>TRBJ2-2|-|TRBV4-1
CASSARAGATGELFF
>TRBJ1-1|TRBD1|TRBV19
CASSTGQGAPYEAFF
>TRBJ2-3|TRBD2|TRBV7-6
CASSGTSGRSDTQYF
>TRBJ2-1|-|TRBV5-5
CASSDQTYNEQFF
>TRBJ2-1|-|TRBV29-1
CSADDLYNEQFF
>TRBJ2-5|TRBD1|TRBV7-9
CASSPGQGAFQETQYF
>TRBJ1-1|-|TRBV6-5
CASSPGMTEAFF
>TRBJ2-3|-|TRBV28
CASSKVEPGPVGTDTQYF
>TRBJ2-7|-|TRBV7-8
CASSLRQNSYEQYF
>TRBJ2-6|-|TRBV5-1
CASSLEGTGANVLTF
>TRBJ2-7|-|TRBV20-1
CNPRDGGGAYEQYF
>TRBJ2-2|-|TRBV12-3/TRBV12-4
CATLRNTGELFF
>TRBJ2-1|TRBD1|TRBV24-1
CATSGLPGQGAHNEQFF
>TRBJ2-7|-|TRBV24-1
CATSDWHEQYF
>TRBJ1-1|-|TRBV29-1
CSVGDRHGTEAFF
>TRBJ2-1|-|TRBV4-3
CASSQVHGEADEQFF